Listed below are T cell receptor beta chains from one sample, sequenced in a study of glioma-infiltrating T cells after dendritic cell vaccination. Profiled with immunoSEQ multiplex PCR; TCRdb holds only in-frame clones, not every one. The sample has about 99,000 clones, roughly 79% seen once. Here the sequenced sample was blood, taken before dendritic cell vaccination. The receptors come from a human donor with glioblastoma. CDR3s include the opening cysteine and the closing phenylalanine or tryptophan. D genes are given only for firm matches. Part of the rows lack a size; the others show once, few, many or a class for expanded clones.

j_call v_call clone_size d_call cdr3_length cdr3_nt cdr3_aa
TRBJ1-2 TRBV25-1 - TRBD1 16 TGTGCCAGCAGTGGCGACAGGGGCTTAAGTAACTATGGCTACACCTTC CASSGDRGLSNYGYTF
TRBJ1-2 TRBV7-2 - - 16 TGTGCCAGCAGCTTACACCGGGAGAGTAGCTACTATGGCTACACCTTC CASSLHRESSYYGYTF
TRBJ1-1 TRBV7-2 - TRBD1 16 TGTGCCAGCAGCTTGGGGCTGACAGGGGTGTACACTGAAGCTTTCTTT CASSLGLTGVYTEAFF
TRBJ2-3 TRBV15 - TRBD2 22 TGTGCCACCAGCAGAGATCTTTTCTTTACTAGCGGAGCACTAGCTAGCACAGATACGCAGTATTTT CATSRDLFFTSGALASTDTQYF
TRBJ2-6 TRBV5-5 - - 16 TGTGCCAGCAGCTTGGAGGTGACAGCCGGGGCCAACGTCCTGACTTTC CASSLEVTAGANVLTF
TRBJ1-1 TRBV7-9 - - 11 TGTGCCAGCAGCCTTGACACTGAAGCTTTCTTT CASSLDTEAFF
TRBJ1-3 TRBV4-1 - - 16 TGCGCCAGCAGCCAAGAGGGACACAACTCTGGAAACACCATATATTTT CASSQEGHNSGNTIYF
TRBJ2-1 TRBV30 - TRBD2 15 TGTGCCTGGAGTGCCCAGCGGGGGGGTCTAGATGAGCAGTTCTTC CAWSAQRGGLDEQFF
TRBJ2-3 TRBV11-2 - TRBD1 14 TGTGCCAGCAGCTTAGGACAGGGAAAAGATACGCAGTATTTT CASSLGQGKDTQYF
TRBJ1-4 TRBV7-9 few - 11 TGTGCCAGCACGGGGGATGAAAAACTGTTTTTT CASTGDEKLFF
TRBJ1-6 TRBV5-1 - TRBD1 16 TGCGCCAGCAGCTCCGGACAGGGGCAGTTGCAATCACCCCTCCACTTT CASSSGQGQLQSPLHF
TRBJ2-7 TRBV6-1 - - 15 TGTGCCAGCAGCCGGACGGCGGGGAGCTCCTACGAGCAGTACTTC CASSRTAGSSYEQYF
TRBJ1-1 TRBV27 - - 13 TGTGCCAGCAGTTTTCTCCCTGACACTGAAGCTTTCTTT CASSFLPDTEAFF
TRBJ2-5 TRBV9 - TRBD2 14 TGTGCCAGCAATAAGCGGGGGAACCAAGAGACCCAGTACTTC CASNKRGNQETQYF
TRBJ2-1 TRBV10-3 - TRBD2 14 TGTGCCATCAGTGGCGGGGGGTTCTACAATGAGCAGTTCTTC CAISGGGFYNEQFF
TRBJ2-1 TRBV25-1 - - 16 TGTGCCGCGGAGGGGGCTACGTTCCCGAACTACAATGAGCAGTTCTTC CAAEGATFPNYNEQFF
TRBJ1-4 TRBV18 once - 17 TGTGCCAGCTCACCAGTGCCCGGGGGGACAAGTAATGAAAAACTGTTTTTT CASSPVPGGTSNEKLFF
TRBJ1-4 TRBV5-1 - - 16 TGCGCCAGCAGCTTGGGACAGGCTGGAGGCCTAGAAAAACTGTTTTTT CASSLGQAGGLEKLFF
TRBJ1-1 TRBV10-1 few - 12 TGCGCCAGCAGTGACAGGGCAGGGAAAGCTTTCTTT CASSDRAGKAFF
TRBJ1-4 TRBV10-3 - - 16 TGTGCCATCAGTGAGGGTGGAGGCGCAACTAATGAAAAACTGTTTTTT CAISEGGGATNEKLFF
TRBJ1-1 TRBV5-1 - - 16 TGCGCCAGCAGCTTGGGACAGTTTACCACCGGTAATGAAGCTTTCTTT CASSLGQFTTGNEAFF
TRBJ1-2 TRBV19 - - 13 TGTGCCAGTAGTATAGCCGGTCTGTATGGCTACACCTTC CASSIAGLYGYTF
TRBJ1-4 TRBV5-6 few - 12 TGTGCCAGCAGAAGCATGGATGAAAAACTGTTTTTT CASRSMDEKLFF
TRBJ2-3 TRBV9 - TRBD2 16 TGTGCCAGCAGCGTAGGGGCGGGGGGGCCCTTAGATACGCAGTATTTT CASSVGAGGPLDTQYF
TRBJ2-5 TRBV4-1 - TRBD2 15 TGCGCCAGCAGCCAGGGGACTAGCGAGCCTAGGGAGCAGTACTTC CASSQGTSEPREQYF
TRBJ2-7 TRBV6-6 - TRBD1 12 TGTGCCAGCACCACAGGGGCCCACGAGCAGTACTTC CASTTGAHEQYF
TRBJ1-2 TRBV28 - - 13 TGTGCCAGCAGCGAACAGGGTAACTATGGCTACACCTTC CASSEQGNYGYTF
TRBJ2-6 TRBV10-3 - - 13 TGTGCCATCAGTGAGTCGGGGAGTAGAGCCCTGACTTTC CAISESGSRALTF
TRBJ2-7 TRBV7-2 - TRBD2 16 TGTGCCAGTATTATGACGGGGGGACTAGCGACCTACGAGCAGTACTTC CASIMTGGLATYEQYF
TRBJ1-2 TRBV29-1 - TRBD1 13 TGCAGCGCGACAGGGCAACTTAACTATGGCTACACCTTC CSATGQLNYGYTF
TRBJ1-2 TRBV25-1 - - 12 TGTGCCAGCAGTGAAGGGGGAGGCGGCTACACCTTC CASSEGGGGYTF
TRBJ2-5 TRBV18 - TRBD2 15 TGTGCCAGCTCACCACAGGGACTAATACAAGAGACCCAGTACTTC CASSPQGLIQETQYF
TRBJ2-5 TRBV5-4 - - 16 TGTGCCAGCAGCCACCTGGCGGGTGGCGGCCAAGAGACCCAGTACTTC CASSHLAGGGQETQYF
TRBJ1-4 TRBV4-1 few - 16 TGCGCCAGCAGCCAAGATAGAAGAACCGTGAGAGAAAAACTGTTTTTT CASSQDRRTVREKLFF
TRBJ1-1 TRBV19 - - 14 TGTGCCAGTAGTAGGGTAGGGGCCAACACTGAAGCTTTCTTT CASSRVGANTEAFF
TRBJ2-7 TRBV4-1 few TRBD2 20 TGCGCCAGCAGCCAAGAAGGGTACCCTAGTAGCGGGGGGCTTTATTACGAGCAGTACTTC CASSQEGYPSSGGLYYEQYF
TRBJ2-7 TRBV5-4 - - 15 TGTGCCAGCAGCAACCGGGACTTAGCCATCTACGAGCAGTACTTC CASSNRDLAIYEQYF
TRBJ1-4 TRBV19 few - 16 TGTGCCAGTAGTACCCTGGACACTCCAACTAATGAAAAACTGTTTTTT CASSTLDTPTNEKLFF
TRBJ2-3 TRBV9 - TRBD2 18 TGTGCCAGCAGCGCCCGGACTAGCGGGGGGGCTGACACAGATACGCAGTATTTT CASSARTSGGADTDTQYF
TRBJ1-2 TRBV7-9 - - 12 TGTGCCAGCAGCTCCCCGCGCGATGGCTACACCTTC CASSSPRDGYTF
TRBJ2-2 TRBV5-1 - - 15 TGCGCCAGCAGCCGGTTCCTCGCGAACACCGGGGAGCTGTTTTTT CASSRFLANTGELFF
TRBJ2-7 TRBV5-1 - TRBD1 14 TGCGCCAGCAGCCCCAGGACAGGGAATTACGAGCAGTACTTC CASSPRTGNYEQYF
TRBJ2-5 TRBV19 - TRBD2 16 TGTGCCAGTAGTATATATCTAGCGGGGGGCCAAGAGACCCAGTACTTC CASSIYLAGGQETQYF
TRBJ2-2 TRBV12-5 - TRBD1 16 TGTGCTAGTGGACCGGGACAGGGGGTCGGGGCCGGGGAGCTGTTTTTT CASGPGQGVGAGELFF
TRBJ1-1 TRBV11-3 many - 14 TGTGCCAGCAGCGGCAGGGGCCTGAGCTATGAAGCTTTCTTT CASSGRGLSYEAFF
TRBJ2-7 TRBV5-1 - - 13 TGCGCCAGCAGCTTACCAGACAGCTACGAGCAGTACTTC CASSLPDSYEQYF
TRBJ2-4 TRBV5-1 - - 14 TGCGCCAGCAGCTTGGGAGACTGGCAAAACATTCAGTACTTC CASSLGDWQNIQYF
TRBJ2-5 TRBV15 - TRBD1 14 TGTGCCACCAGCTGGGGACAGGCCCAAGAGACCCAGTACTTC CATSWGQAQETQYF
TRBJ1-1 TRBV15 - - 17 TGTGCCACCAGCAGAGGCTTGCAGGCAGGGGCGAACACTGAAGCTTTCTTT CATSRGLQAGANTEAFF
TRBJ1-2 TRBV5-1 once TRBD1 14 TGCGCCAGCAGCTTCCGGACAGGGGATTCTGGCTACACCTTC CASSFRTGDSGYTF
TRBJ2-5 TRBV5-4 - - 14 TGTGCCAGCAGCTTGGGCAGGGTCCAGGAGACCCAGTACTTC CASSLGRVQETQYF
TRBJ2-1 TRBV27 - TRBD2 14 TGTGCCAGCAGCTTCCAGGGAGGGTGGAATGAGCAGTTCTTC CASSFQGGWNEQFF